Listed below are T cell receptor beta chains from one sample, sequenced in a study of cytomegalovirus exposure and HLA in healthy donors. Profiling relied on immunoSEQ multiplex PCR, and the TCRdb table lists in-frame clones only, not all of them. The sample holds 150,000 or so clones, about 80% seen once. Source material: PBMCs. The origin of the receptors is a woman aged 35 to 49 in good health and CMV-seronegative. The CDR3 runs from the conserved cysteine through the conserved F or W. A D gene is named only where the DNA matches it firmly. Some rows mark clone size as missing; the rest say once, few, many or name a class of expanded clone.

TRBJ2-7	NA	TRBV28	NA	CASSFWGDYEQYF	TGTGCCAGCAGTTTCTGGGGGGACTACGAGCAGTACTTC
TRBJ1-1	NA	TRBV28	NA	CASSLPHLAGGGTEAFF	TGTGCCAGCAGTTTACCCCACCTCGCCGGGGGGGGCACTGAAGCTTTCTTT
TRBJ1-4	NA	TRBV28	NA	CASCDSSTNEKLFF	TGTGCCAGCTGCGACAGTTCAACTAATGAAAAACTGTTTTTT
TRBJ2-7	NA	TRBV19	TRBD1	CASRDRGGYEQYF	TGTGCCAGTAGGGACAGGGGGGGATACGAGCAGTACTTC
TRBJ2-7	NA	TRBV7-9	NA	CASSFPSSSDEQYF	TGTGCCAGCAGCTTTCCAAGTAGCTCCGACGAGCAGTACTTC
TRBJ2-7	NA	TRBV5-1	TRBD1	CASRIYTGTGVYEQYF	TGCGCCAGCAGAATATACACCGGGACAGGGGTCTACGAGCAGTACTTC
TRBJ2-7	NA	TRBV7-9	NA	CASSLSYEQYF	TGTGCCAGCAGCCTCTCCTACGAGCAGTACTTC
TRBJ2-3	few	TRBV9	TRBD1	CASSLRTGTMTDTQYF	TGTGCCAGCAGCTTGCGGACAGGGACCATGACAGATACGCAGTATTTT
TRBJ1-1	NA	TRBV4-3	TRBD1	CASSQKTGTLNTEAFF	TGCGCCAGCAGCCAAAAGACAGGGACCCTGAACACTGAAGCTTTCTTT
TRBJ1-1	NA	TRBV25-1	TRBD1	CASSERKGARTEAFF	TGTGCCAGCAGTGAACGCAAGGGGGCGCGAACTGAAGCTTTCTTT
TRBJ2-7	NA	TRBV9	TRBD1	CASSIAGTAVYEQYF	TGTGCCAGCAGCATCGCCGGGACAGCGGTTTACGAGCAGTACTTC
TRBJ1-2	NA	TRBV6-5	NA	CASSSGSYGYTF	TGTGCCAGCAGTTCGGGAAGCTATGGCTACACCTTC